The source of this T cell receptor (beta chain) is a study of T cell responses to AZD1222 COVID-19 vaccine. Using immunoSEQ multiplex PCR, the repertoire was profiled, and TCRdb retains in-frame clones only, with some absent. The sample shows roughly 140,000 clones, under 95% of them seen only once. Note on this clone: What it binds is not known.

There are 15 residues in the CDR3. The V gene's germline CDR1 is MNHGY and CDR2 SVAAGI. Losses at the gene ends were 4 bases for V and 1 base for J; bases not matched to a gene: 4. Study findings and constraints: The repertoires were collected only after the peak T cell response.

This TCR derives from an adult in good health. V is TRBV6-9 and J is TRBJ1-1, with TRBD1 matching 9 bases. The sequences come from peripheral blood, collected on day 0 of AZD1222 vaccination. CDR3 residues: CASSFPTGGNTEAFF. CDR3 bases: TGTGCCAGCAGTTTCCCGACAGGGGGGAACACTGAAGCTTTCTTT.